This record concerns one TCR beta chain sequence. Antigen: not known. The CDR3 contains 15 residues. The V and J ends lost 5 bases and 2 bases, in that order; junction bases with no gene match: 6. Germline V CDR1 and CDR2: MNHEY, SMNVEV (reference sequence). A multiplex PCR was run with 60 Vbeta primers and 13 Jbeta primers. The protocol was immunoSEQ multiplex PCR, while the TCRdb copy is restricted to in-frame clones and leaves out a portion. The repertoire holds 130,000 or so clones, approximately 82% seen once, with roughly 3.1% in the top ten. The data were taken from a study of cytomegalovirus exposure and HLA in healthy donors. Study observations and caveats: An analysis was carried out later, and it reportedly showed fewer N-insertions in an Asian-associated ancestry cluster than the approximately 660-donor mean. Reported findings show TCR beta sequences accurately forecast HLA-A and HLA-B alleles in most subjects. Association with HLA alleles at 0.05 false discovery rate was found for 16,951 TCR beta sequences in a later analysis. A later analysis linked a missense DCLRE1C variant to TCR beta V- and J-gene trimming.

The receptor comes from a man aged 18 to 35 in good health and CMV-seropositive. The chain joins TRBV27 to TRBJ2-5, with 9 bases identical to TRBD1. Material for sequencing was PBMCs. The CDR3 region has the DNA TGTGCCAGCAGTATATTGGGACAGGGACAAGAGACCCAGTACTTC. Its translation: CASSILGQGQETQYF.